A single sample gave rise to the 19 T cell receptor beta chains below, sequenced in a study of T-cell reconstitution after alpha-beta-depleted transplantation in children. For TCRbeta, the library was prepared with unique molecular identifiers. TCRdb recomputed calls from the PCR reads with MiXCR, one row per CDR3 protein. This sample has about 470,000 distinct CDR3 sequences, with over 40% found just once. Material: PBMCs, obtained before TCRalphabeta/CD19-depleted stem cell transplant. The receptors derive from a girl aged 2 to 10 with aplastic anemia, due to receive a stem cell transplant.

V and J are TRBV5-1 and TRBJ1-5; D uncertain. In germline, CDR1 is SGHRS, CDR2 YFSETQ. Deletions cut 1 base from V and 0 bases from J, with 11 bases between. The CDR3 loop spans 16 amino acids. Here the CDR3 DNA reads TGCGCCAGCAGCTTGCGGGTCACGGTTAGCAATCAGCCCCAGCATTTT. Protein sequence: CASSLRVTVSNQPQHF.

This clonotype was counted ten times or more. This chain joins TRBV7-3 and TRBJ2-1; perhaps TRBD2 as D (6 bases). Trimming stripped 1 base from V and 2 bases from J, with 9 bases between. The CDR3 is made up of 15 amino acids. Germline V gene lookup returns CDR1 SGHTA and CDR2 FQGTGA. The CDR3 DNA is TGTGCCAGCAGCTTAAGTGGCGGGGCCTACAATGAGCAGTTCTTC. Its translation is CASSLSGGAYNEQFF.

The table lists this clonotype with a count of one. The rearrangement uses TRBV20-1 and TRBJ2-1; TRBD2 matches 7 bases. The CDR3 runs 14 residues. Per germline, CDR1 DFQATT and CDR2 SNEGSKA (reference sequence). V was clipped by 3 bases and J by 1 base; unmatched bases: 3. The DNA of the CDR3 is TGCAGTGCTAGTTTGGGGGGGTCCTACAATGAGCAGTTCTTC. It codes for CSASLGGSYNEQFF.

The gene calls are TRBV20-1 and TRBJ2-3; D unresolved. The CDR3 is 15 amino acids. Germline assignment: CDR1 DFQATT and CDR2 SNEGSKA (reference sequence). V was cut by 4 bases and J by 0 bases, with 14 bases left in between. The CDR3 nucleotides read TGCAGTGCTAATAACCCGGCGTTAAGCACAGATACGCAGTATTTT. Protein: CSANNPALSTDTQYF.

The CDR3: CASSDGLGTSLTQYF. CDR3 DNA: TGTGCCAGCAGCGACGGTTTGGGGACTAGTCTGACCCAGTACTTC. The genes are TRBV27 and TRBJ2-5, with 8 bases lining up with TRBD2. CDR1 and CDR2 (germline): MNHEY, SMNVEV (reference sequence). The V segment lost 6 bases and the J segment 7 bases; nucleotides outside the gene matches: 13. This CDR3 has 15 amino acids.

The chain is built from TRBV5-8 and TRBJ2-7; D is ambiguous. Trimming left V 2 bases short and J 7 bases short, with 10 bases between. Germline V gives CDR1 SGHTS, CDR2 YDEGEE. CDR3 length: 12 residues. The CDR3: CASSFPPVEQYF. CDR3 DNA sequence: TGTGCCAGCAGCTTCCCCCCGGTTGAGCAGTACTTC.

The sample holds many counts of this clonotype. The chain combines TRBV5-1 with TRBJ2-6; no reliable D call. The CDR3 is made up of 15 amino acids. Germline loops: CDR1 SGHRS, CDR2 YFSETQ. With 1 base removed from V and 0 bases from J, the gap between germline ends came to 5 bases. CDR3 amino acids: CASSLTASGANVLTF. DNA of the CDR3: TGCGCCAGCAGCTTGACAGCCTCTGGGGCCAACGTCCTGACTTTC.

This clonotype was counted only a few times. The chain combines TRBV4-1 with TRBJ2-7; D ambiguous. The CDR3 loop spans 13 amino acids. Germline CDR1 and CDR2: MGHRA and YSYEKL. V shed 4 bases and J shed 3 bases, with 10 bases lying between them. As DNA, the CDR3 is TGCGCCAGCAGCCCCGAATACGGCTACGAGCAGTACTTC. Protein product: CASSPEYGYEQYF.

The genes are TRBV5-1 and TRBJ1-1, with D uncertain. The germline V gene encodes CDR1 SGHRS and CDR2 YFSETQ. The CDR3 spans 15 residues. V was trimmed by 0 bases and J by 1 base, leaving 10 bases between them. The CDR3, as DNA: TGCGCCAGCAGCTTGGATTTGAGCGAGAACACTGAAGCTTTCTTT. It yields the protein CASSLDLSENTEAFF.

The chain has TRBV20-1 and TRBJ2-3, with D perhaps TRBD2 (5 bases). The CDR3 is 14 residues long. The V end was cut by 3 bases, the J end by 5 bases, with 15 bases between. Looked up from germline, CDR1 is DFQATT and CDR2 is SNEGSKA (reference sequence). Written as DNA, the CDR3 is TGCAGTGCTAGCCCCCTGACACTAGGAGATACGCAGTATTTT. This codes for CSASPLTLGDTQYF.

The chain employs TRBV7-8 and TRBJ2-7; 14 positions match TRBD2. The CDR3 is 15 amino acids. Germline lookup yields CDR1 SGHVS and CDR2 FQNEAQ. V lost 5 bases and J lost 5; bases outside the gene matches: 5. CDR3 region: CASSPWTSGRNEQYF. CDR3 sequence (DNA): TGTGCCAGCAGCCCATGGACTAGCGGGAGGAACGAGCAGTACTTC. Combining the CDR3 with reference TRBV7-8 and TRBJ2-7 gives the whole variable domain GAGVSQSPRYKVAKRGQDVALRCDPISGHVSLFWYQQALGQGPEFLTYFQNEAQLDKSGLPSDRFFAERPEGSVSTLKIQRTQQEDSAVYLCASSPWTSGRNEQYFGPGTRLTVT.

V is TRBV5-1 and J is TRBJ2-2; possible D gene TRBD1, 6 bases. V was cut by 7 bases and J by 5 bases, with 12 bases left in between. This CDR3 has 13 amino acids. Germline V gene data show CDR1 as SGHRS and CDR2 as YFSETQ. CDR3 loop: CASAGAETGELFF. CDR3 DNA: TGCGCCAGCGCAGGGGCTGAGACCGGGGAGCTGTTTTTT.

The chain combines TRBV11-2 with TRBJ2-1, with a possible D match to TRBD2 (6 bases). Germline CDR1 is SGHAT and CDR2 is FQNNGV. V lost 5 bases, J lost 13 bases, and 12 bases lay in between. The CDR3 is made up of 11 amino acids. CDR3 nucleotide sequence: TGTGCCAGCAGCCTTGCGGGGCCACAGTTCTTC. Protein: CASSLAGPQFF.

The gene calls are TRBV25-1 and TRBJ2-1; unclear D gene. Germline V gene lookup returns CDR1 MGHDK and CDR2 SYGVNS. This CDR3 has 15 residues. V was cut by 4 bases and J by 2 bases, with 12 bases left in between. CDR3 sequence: CASSGSRYAYNEQFF. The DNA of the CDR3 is TGTGCCAGCAGTGGGTCTAGGTACGCCTACAATGAGCAGTTCTTC.

The CDR3 coding sequence is TGCGCCAGCAGCCAAATAAGCGGGAGGGCAGATACGCAGTATTTT. Residues: CASSQISGRADTQYF. The chain uses TRBV4-1 and TRBJ2-3; TRBD2 aligns across 10 bases. J was trimmed by 4 bases and V by 2 bases; bases with no gene match: 3. The CDR3 loop spans 15 amino acids. The germline V gene has CDR1 MGHRA and CDR2 YSYEKL.

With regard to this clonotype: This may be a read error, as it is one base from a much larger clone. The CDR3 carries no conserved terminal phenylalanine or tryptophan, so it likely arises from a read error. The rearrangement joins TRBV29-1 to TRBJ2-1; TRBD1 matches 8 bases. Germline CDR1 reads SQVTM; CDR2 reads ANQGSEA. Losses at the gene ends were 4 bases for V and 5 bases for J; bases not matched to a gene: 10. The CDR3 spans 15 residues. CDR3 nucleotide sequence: TGCAGCGTTGGATTACCGGGACAGGCGAACAATGAGCAGTTCTTA. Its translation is CSVGLPGQANNEQFL.

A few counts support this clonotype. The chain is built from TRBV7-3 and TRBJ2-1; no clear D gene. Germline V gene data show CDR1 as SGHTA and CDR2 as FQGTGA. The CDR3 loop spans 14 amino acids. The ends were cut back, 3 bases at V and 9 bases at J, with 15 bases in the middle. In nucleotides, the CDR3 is TGTGCCAGCAGCTTCCCCCCGTCTGGTGGTGAGCAGTTCTTC. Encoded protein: CASSFPPSGGEQFF.

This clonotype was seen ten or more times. In DNA, the CDR3 is TGTGCCAGCAGCCTTGATGAGGCAAATGGACAGGGTGTTTACAACGTCCTGACTTTC. It is translated as CASSLDEANGQGVYNVLTF. The chain is built from TRBV11-1 and TRBJ2-6; 8 positions agree with TRBD1. The germline gives CDR1 SGHAT, CDR2 FQDESV (reference sequence). Losses at the gene ends were 5 bases for V and 9 bases for J; bases not matched to a gene: 21. CDR3 size: 19 residues.

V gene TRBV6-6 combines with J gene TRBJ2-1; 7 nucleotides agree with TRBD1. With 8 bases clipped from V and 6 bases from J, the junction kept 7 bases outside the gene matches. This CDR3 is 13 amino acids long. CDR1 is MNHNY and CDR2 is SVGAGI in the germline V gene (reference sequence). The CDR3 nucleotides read TGTGCCAGCTATACAGGGGTTGGCAATGAGCAGTTCTTC. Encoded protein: CASYTGVGNEQFF.